This T cell receptor beta chain came from a study of control samples from healthy donors and cancer patients. This table comes from immunoSEQ multiplex PCR, and its TCRdb copy is limited to in-frame clones, with some not included. The data hold approximately 90,000 clones, with about 83% observed a single time. The CDR3 loop spans 13 amino acids. Germline lookup yields CDR1 SGHTA and CDR2 FQGNSA. A remark on this clone: At one boundary the junction diverges from the germline segment, which might be a read error.

The chain has TRBV7-2 and TRBJ2-4; TRBD2 matches at 7 bases. The sequence derives from a woman in her forties in good health. Sequencing input: blood. The CDR3 sequence is CASSLTLSGATHF. CDR3 bases: TGTGCCAGCAGCTTGACCCTAAGCGGGGCGACACACTTC.